These T cell receptor beta chains were read from a single sample in a study of blood T cell repertoires in COVID-19. Some clones are missing from TCRdb's copy, which holds only in-frame ones; the method was immunoSEQ multiplex PCR. The sample contains tens of thousands of clones, about 77% of which appear only once. Sample: peripheral blood. These receptors were obtained from a woman aged 70-85 years with acute or convalescent COVID-19. Each CDR3 is given with its conserved first and last residue. The order of the fields is V gene, J gene, clone size, D gene, CDR3 protein. D genes are given only for firm matches. Clone size is shown for a subset of rows, as once, few, many or a class of expanded clone.

TRBV19,TRBJ2-1,.,TRBD2,CASSIAHPASGRNEQFF
TRBV28,TRBJ2-4,.,.,CASSSLTGRNIQYF
TRBV2,TRBJ1-5,.,.,CASSYREQPQHF
TRBV5-1,TRBJ2-5,few,.,CASSSQETQYF
TRBV6-2/TRBV6-3,TRBJ1-1,.,.,CASSWGLTMNTEAFF
TRBV5-1,TRBJ2-5,.,.,CASSLALTIQETQYF
TRBV10-3,TRBJ1-6,.,TRBD1,CAISQGDSELGLHF
TRBV28,TRBJ1-4,.,.,CASSRTGGTNEKLFF
TRBV5-8,TRBJ1-1,.,.,CASSLHYRNTEAFF
TRBV28,TRBJ1-2,.,.,CASSLGQYGYTF
TRBV5-1,TRBJ2-3,.,.,CASSLAGGITDTQYF
TRBV5-1,TRBJ2-7,.,.,CASSLNGQGLYEQYF
TRBV7-9,TRBJ1-3,.,.,CASSLVLGLSGNTIYF
TRBV7-2,TRBJ2-7,once,TRBD1,CASSPTGGPYEQYF
TRBV6-2/TRBV6-3,TRBJ2-7,.,TRBD1,CASSTQTGGRDEQYF
TRBV3-1/TRBV3-2,TRBJ1-1,.,.,CASSQTGAGIMIEAFF
TRBV5-8,TRBJ1-1,.,.,CASSLVSEAFF
TRBV15,TRBJ1-4,once,TRBD1,CATSRDRGDEKLFF
TRBV10-3,TRBJ2-7,.,.,CAIRISGYSYEQYF
TRBV7-2,TRBJ2-1,.,TRBD2,CASSLSSTGGPGNEQFF
TRBV3-1/TRBV3-2,TRBJ2-2,.,.,CASSQAQGTGELFF
TRBV7-9,TRBJ2-7,once,.,CASSLALSYEQYF
TRBV5-4,TRBJ1-4,few,TRBD1,CASSFNRGLNEKLFF
TRBV7-9,TRBJ1-2,.,TRBD1,CASSLAGQVFSGYTF
TRBV7-2,TRBJ2-5,.,.,CASSASGLGGYETQYF
TRBV5-1,TRBJ2-6,.,.,CASSLASRRASGANVLTF
TRBV27,TRBJ1-1,.,.,CASRPTSNTEAFF
TRBV4-2,TRBJ2-7,.,.,CASSQDETGATSYEQYF